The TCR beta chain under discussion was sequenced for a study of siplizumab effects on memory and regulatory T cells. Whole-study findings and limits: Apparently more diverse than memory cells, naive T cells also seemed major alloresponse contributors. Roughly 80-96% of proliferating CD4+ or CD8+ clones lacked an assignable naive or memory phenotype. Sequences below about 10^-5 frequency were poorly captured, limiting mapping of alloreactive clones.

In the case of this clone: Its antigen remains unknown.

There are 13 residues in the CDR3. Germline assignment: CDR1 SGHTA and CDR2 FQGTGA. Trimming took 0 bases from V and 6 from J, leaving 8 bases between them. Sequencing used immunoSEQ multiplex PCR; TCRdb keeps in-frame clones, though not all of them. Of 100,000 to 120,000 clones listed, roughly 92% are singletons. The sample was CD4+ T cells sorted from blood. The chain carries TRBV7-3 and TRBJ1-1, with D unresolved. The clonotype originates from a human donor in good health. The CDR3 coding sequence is TGTGCCAGCAGCTTAACCCGGGAGGCTGAAGCTTTCTTT. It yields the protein CASSLTREAEAFF. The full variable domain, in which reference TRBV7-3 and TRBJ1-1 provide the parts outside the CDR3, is GAGVSQTPSNKVTEKGKYVELRCDPISGHTALYWYRQSLGQGPEFLIYFQGTGAADDSGLPNDRFFAVRPEGSVSTLKIQRTERGDSAVYLCASSLTREAEAFFGQGTRLTVV.